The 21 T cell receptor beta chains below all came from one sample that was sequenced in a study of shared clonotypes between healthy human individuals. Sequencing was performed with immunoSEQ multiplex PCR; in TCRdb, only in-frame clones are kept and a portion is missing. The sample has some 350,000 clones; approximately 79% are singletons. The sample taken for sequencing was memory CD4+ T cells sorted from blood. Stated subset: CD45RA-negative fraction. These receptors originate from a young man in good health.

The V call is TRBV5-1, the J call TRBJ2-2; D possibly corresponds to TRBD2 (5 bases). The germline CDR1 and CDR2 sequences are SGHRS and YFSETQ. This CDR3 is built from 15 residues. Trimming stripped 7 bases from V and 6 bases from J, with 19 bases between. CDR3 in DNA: TGCGCCAGCGGGTCGGGATCGAGCGGCTCCGGGGAGCTGTTTTTT. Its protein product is CASGSGSSGSGELFF.

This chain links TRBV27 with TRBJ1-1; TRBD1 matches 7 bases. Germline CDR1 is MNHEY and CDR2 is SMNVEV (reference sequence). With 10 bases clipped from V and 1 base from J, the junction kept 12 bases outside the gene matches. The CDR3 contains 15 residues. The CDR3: CATNGRGPANTEAFF. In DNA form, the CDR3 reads TGTGCCACCAACGGGAGGGGGCCGGCGAACACTGAAGCTTTCTTT.

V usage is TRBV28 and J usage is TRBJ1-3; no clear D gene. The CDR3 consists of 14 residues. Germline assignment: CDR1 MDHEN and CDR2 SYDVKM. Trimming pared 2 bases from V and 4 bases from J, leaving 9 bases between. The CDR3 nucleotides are TGTGCCAGCAGTTTAACCAGGCTAGGAAACACCATATATTTT. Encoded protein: CASSLTRLGNTIYF.

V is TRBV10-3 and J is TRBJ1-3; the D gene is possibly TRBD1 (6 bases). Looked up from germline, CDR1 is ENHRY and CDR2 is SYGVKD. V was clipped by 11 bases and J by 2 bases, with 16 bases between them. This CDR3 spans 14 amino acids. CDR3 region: CAAYSGTTGNTIYF. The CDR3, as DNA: TGTGCCGCTTATTCGGGGACAACTGGAAACACCATATATTTT.

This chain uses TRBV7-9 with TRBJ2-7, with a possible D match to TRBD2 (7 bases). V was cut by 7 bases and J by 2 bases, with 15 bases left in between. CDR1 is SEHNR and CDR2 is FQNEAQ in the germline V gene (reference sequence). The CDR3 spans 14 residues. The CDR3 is CASTRGGAPYEQYF. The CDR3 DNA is TGTGCCAGCACGAGGGGGGGGGCCCCCTACGAGCAGTACTTC.

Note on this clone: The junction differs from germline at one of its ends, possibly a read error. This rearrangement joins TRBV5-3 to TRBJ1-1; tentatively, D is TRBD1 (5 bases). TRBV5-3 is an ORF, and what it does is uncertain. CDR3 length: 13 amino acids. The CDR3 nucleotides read TGTGCCAGCAGCTTGGGGGGAACAGGAGAAGCTTTCTTT. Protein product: CASSLGGTGEAFF.

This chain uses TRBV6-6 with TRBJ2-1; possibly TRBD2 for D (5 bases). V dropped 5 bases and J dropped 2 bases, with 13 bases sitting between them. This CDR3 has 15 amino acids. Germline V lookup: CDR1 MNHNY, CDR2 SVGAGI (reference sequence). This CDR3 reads CASSPLENPYNEQFF. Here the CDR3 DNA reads TGTGCCAGCAGTCCACTAGAGAATCCCTACAATGAGCAGTTCTTC.

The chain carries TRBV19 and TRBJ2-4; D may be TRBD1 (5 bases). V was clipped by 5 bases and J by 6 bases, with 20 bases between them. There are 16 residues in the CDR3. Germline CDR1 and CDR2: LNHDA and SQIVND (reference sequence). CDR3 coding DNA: TGTGCCAGTAGTCCGACGTTAACAGGTTGGGGAAACATTCAGTACTTC. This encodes CASSPTLTGWGNIQYF.

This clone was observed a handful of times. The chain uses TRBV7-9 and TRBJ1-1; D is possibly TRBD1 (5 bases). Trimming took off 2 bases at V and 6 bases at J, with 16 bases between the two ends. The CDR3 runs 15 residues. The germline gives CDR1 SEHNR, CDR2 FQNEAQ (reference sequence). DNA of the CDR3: TGTGCCAGCAGCTTAATGGGACGCCCCGGGGCTGAAGCTTTCTTT. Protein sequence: CASSLMGRPGAEAFF.

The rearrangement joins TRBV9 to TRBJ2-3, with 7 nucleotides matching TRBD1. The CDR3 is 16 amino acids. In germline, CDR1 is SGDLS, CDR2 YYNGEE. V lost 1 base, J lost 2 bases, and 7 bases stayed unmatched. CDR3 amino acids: CASSVRGQTNTDTQYF. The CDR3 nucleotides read TGTGCCAGCAGCGTAAGGGGACAGACCAACACAGATACGCAGTATTTT.

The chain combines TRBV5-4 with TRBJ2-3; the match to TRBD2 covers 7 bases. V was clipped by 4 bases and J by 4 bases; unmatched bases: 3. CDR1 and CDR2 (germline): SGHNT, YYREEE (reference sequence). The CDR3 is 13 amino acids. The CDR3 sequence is CASSARGADTQYF. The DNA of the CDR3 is TGTGCCAGCAGCGCCCGGGGGGCAGATACGCAGTATTTT.

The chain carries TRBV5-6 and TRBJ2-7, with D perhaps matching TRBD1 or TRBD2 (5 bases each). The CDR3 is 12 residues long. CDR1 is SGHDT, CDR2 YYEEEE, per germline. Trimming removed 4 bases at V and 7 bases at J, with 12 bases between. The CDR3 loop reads CASSKGDLEQYF. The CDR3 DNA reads TGTGCCAGCAGCAAAGGGGACCTTGAGCAGTACTTC.

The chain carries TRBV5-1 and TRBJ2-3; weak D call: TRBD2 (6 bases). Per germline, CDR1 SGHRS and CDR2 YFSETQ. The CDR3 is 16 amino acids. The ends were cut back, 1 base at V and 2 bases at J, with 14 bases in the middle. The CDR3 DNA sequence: TGCGCCAGCAGCTTGCTGAACGGGAGATCCACAGATACGCAGTATTTT. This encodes CASSLLNGRSTDTQYF.

In nucleotides, the CDR3 is TGCAGCGCCACAACCAGGGGGATGGAGACCCAGTACTTC. Translating it yields CSATTRGMETQYF. This chain links TRBV29-1 with TRBJ2-5; TRBD1 agrees at 7 bases. Germline V CDR1 and CDR2: SQVTM, ANQGSEA. This CDR3 region has 13 residues. With V trimmed by 7 bases and J by 5 bases, 10 bases remained unmatched.

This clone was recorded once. CDR3 nucleotides: TGCGCCAGCAGCTTGGCGGGCTCTAATGAAAAACTGTTTTTT. This encodes CASSLAGSNEKLFF. The chain couples TRBV5-1 to TRBJ1-4, with D unclear. Trimming shortened V by 0 bases and J by 3 bases, and 6 bases separated the two germline ends. Germline CDR1 and CDR2: SGHRS and YFSETQ. The CDR3 totals 14 residues.

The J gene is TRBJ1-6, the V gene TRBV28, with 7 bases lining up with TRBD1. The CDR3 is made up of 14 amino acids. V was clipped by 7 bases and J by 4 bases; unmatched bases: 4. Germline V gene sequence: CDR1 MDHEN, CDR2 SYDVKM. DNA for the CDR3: TGTGCCAGCACGGGACAGATTTATAATTCACCCCTCCACTTT. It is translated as CASTGQIYNSPLHF.

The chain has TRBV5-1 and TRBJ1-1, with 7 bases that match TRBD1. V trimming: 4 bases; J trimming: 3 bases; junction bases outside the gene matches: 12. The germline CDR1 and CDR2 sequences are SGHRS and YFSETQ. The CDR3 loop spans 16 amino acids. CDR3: CASSGTPDRRDTEAFF. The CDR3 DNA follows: TGCGCCAGCAGCGGGACCCCGGACAGGAGGGACACTGAAGCTTTCTTT.

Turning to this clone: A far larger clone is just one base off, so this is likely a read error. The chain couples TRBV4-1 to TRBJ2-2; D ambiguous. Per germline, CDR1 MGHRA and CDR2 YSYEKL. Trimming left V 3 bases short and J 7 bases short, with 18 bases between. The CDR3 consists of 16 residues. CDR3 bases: TGCGCCAGCAGCCAGCTGGACCTAATCAGCATCGGGGAGCTGTTTTTT. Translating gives CASSQLDLISIGELFF.

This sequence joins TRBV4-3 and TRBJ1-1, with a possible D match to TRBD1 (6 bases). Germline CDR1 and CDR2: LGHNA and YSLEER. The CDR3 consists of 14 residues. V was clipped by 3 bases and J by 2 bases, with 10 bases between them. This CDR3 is CASSQLGGNTEAFF. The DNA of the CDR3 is TGCGCCAGCAGCCAGCTCGGGGGCAACACTGAAGCTTTCTTT.

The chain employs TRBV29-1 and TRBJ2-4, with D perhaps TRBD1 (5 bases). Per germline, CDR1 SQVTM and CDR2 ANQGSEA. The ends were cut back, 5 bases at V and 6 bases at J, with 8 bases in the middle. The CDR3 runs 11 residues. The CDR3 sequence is CSVRQLNIQYF. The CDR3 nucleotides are TGCAGCGTTCGACAGTTAAACATTCAGTACTTC.

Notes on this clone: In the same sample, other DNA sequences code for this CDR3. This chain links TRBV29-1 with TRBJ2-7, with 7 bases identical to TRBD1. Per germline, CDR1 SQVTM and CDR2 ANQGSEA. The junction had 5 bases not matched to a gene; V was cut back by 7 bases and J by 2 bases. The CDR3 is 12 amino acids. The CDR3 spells CSAEDRAYEQYF. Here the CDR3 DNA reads TGCAGCGCCGAAGACAGGGCCTACGAGCAGTACTTC.